A selection of T cell receptor beta chains follows, all from one sample in a study of T cells after somatic rescue of genetic block. Here immunoSEQ multiplex PCR was the method, and the copy in TCRdb shows in-frame clones only, minus some. This table holds roughly 11,000 clones, approximately 72% found once. The sample consisted of peripheral blood mononuclear cells (PBMCs). These receptors were obtained from a boy aged 5-17 years. Both conserved end residues are part of each CDR3. The order of the fields is clone size, D gene, J gene, V gene, CDR3 protein, CDR3 DNA. A D gene is named only where the DNA matches it firmly. Size tells how often a clone was seen (once, few, many) or the class of an expanded clone, and some rows leave it out.

>NA|NA|TRBJ2-7|TRBV7-2
CASSPDPSSEQYF
TGTGCCAGCAGCCCGGACCCCTCTAGCGAGCAGTACTTC
>NA|NA|TRBJ1-1|TRBV15
CATRQTGNTEAFF
TGTGCCACCAGGCAGACAGGGAACACTGAAGCTTTCTTT
>few|NA|TRBJ1-1|TRBV25-1
CASSEYGRGTEAFF
TGTGCCAGCAGTGAATATGGCAGGGGCACTGAAGCTTTCTTT
>NA|TRBD2|TRBJ2-1|TRBV15
CATSSLAGPYNEQFF
TGTGCCACCAGCAGCCTAGCGGGGCCCTACAATGAGCAGTTCTTC
>NA|NA|TRBJ2-1|TRBV18
CASSPLDYSFSYNEQFF
TGTGCCAGCTCACCACTAGACTATTCGTTCTCCTACAATGAGCAGTTCTTC
>few|NA|TRBJ2-7|TRBV2
CASGGTDYEQYF
TGTGCCAGCGGCGGGACCGATTACGAGCAGTACTTC
>NA|NA|TRBJ2-1|TRBV5-5
CASSSGHYNEQFF
TGCGCCAGCAGCTCCGGCCACTACAATGAGCAGTTCTTC
>once|TRBD1|TRBJ2-7|TRBV6-6
CASSRTGGSYEQYF
TGTGCCAGCAGTCGGACAGGGGGCTCCTACGAGCAGTACTTC
>NA|NA|TRBJ1-1|TRBV11-1
CASSLVVGTEAFF
TGTGCCAGCAGCTTAGTGGTTGGCACTGAAGCTTTCTTT
>NA|TRBD1|TRBJ2-4|TRBV7-2
CASSRQGQPRALAKNIQYF
TGTGCCAGCAGCCGCCAGGGACAGCCCCGGGCTCTAGCCAAAAACATTCAGTACTTC
>NA|NA|TRBJ1-5|TRBV5-6
CASSLLTAGQRYSNQPQHF
TGTGCCAGCAGCTTGTTAACCGCCGGACAGCGCTATAGCAATCAGCCCCAGCATTTT
>NA|NA|TRBJ1-1|TRBV25-1
CASSDSRGAFF
TGTGCCAGCAGTGACAGTAGGGGAGCTTTCTTT
>NA|TRBD1|TRBJ1-1|TRBV28
CASSFPGQGEAFF
TGTGCCAGCAGTTTCCCTGGACAGGGTGAAGCTTTCTTT
>few|TRBD1|TRBJ1-2|TRBV29-1
CSVTGADGYTF
TGCAGCGTAACAGGGGCCGATGGCTACACCTTC
>NA|NA|TRBJ2-1|TRBV10-3
CAISGEGWVGEQFF
TGTGCCATCAGTGGCGAAGGGTGGGTGGGTGAGCAGTTCTTC
>NA|TRBD2|TRBJ2-1|TRBV2
CASSVGVAGVNEQFF
TGTGCCAGCAGTGTTGGGGTAGCGGGAGTCAATGAGCAGTTCTTC
>medium-sized|NA|TRBJ2-5|TRBV18
CASSPSGWGQETQYF
TGTGCCAGCTCACCATCTGGATGGGGACAAGAGACCCAGTACTTC
>once|TRBD1|TRBJ1-1|TRBV5-4
CASSLDRGTEAFF
TGTGCCAGCAGCTTGGACAGGGGGACTGAAGCTTTCTTT
>NA|TRBD2|TRBJ2-2|TRBV7-7
CASSRDSGRAHTGELFF
TGTGCCAGCAGCCGGGATAGCGGGAGGGCCCACACCGGGGAGCTGTTTTTT
>NA|NA|TRBJ1-6|TRBV19
CASTAAILGNSPLHF
TGTGCCAGTACCGCAGCTATCCTCGGAAATTCACCCCTCCACTTT
>NA|NA|TRBJ1-2|TRBV9
CASSVGPGGDHYGYTF
TGTGCCAGCAGCGTAGGCCCCGGGGGCGACCACTATGGCTACACCTTC
>NA|NA|TRBJ1-1|TRBV7-9
CASSRLNTEAFF
TGTGCCAGCAGCCGATTAAACACTGAAGCTTTCTTT